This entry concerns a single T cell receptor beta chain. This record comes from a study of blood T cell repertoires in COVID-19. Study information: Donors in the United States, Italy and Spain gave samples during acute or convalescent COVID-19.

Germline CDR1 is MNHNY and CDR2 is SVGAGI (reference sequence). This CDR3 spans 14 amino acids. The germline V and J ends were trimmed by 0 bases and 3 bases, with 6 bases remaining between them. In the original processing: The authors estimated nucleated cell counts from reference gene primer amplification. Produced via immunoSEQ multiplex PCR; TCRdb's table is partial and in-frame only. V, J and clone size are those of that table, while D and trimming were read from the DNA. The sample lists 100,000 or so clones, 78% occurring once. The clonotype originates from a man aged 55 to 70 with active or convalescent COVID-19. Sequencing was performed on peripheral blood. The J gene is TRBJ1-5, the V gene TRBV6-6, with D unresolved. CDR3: CASSYSQNNQPQHF. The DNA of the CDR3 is TGTGCCAGCAGTTACTCTCAGAACAATCAGCCCCAGCATTTT.